This TCR beta chain was found in a study of beta chain features in type 1 diabetes. Background on the study: There was similarity between patients and healthy donors in age, gender and cell yields. Broader study findings: Among type 1 diabetes patients, VDJ junctions had fewer insertions and more deletions. Shortening of TCRB CDR3s, moderate but significant, appeared in all four CD4+ subsets of Type 1 diabetes patients. Cells carrying high TCR expression could end up over-represented when cDNA is sequenced.

As to this clone: Its antigen is unknown.

Every bit of the isolated RNA underwent reverse transcription, so sequencing read expressed TCRB transcripts. The table came from immunoSEQ multiplex PCR; TCRdb's copy has only in-frame clones and leaves some out. The sample carries over 40,000 clones, around 50% recorded once. V trimming: 3 bases; J trimming: 5 bases; junction bases outside the gene matches: 16. The CDR3 covers 17 residues. Germline V gene sequence: CDR1 SGHRS, CDR2 YFSETQ. The receptor comes from a young woman in good health. The sequencing input was Tregs from blood. V is TRBV5-1 and J is TRBJ1-1, with TRBD1 matching 7 bases. CDR3 coding DNA: TGCGCCAGCAGCTCGGGGCGTGATCCAGGGGGATGGACTGAAGCTTTCTTT. It is translated as CASSSGRDPGGWTEAFF.